This paragraph covers one T cell receptor (beta chain) sequence. These data originate in a study of CD4 and CD8 cells across lung adenocarcinoma regions. The CDR3 has 15 amino acids. V gave up 4 bases and J gave up 2 bases; unmatched junction bases: 4. Germline CDR1 reads SGDLS; CDR2 reads YYNGEE. One entry per CDR3 protein results from TCRdb running MiXCR on the PCR reads. The sample contains 10,000 or so distinct CDR3 sequences, approximately 50% of which appear only once. Samples came from patients with localized non-small cell lung adenocarcinoma. V and J are TRBV9 and TRBJ2-3, with 10 bases fitting TRBD2. This sequence was found in a female donor with lung adenocarcinoma. The CD4 and CD8 labels of this study may be unreliable. The specimen sequenced was CD8+ T cells from the margin of a lung tumor. Here the CDR3 DNA reads TGTGCCAGCAGCAAACTAGCGGGGCACACAGATACGCAGTATTTT. It codes for CASSKLAGHTDTQYF. The full variable domain, with the rest looked up from reference TRBV9 and TRBJ2-3, is DSGVTQTPKHLITATGQRVTLRCSPRSGDLSVYWYQQSLDQGLQFLIQYYNGEERAKGNILERFSAQQFPDLHSELNLSSLELGDSALYFCASSKLAGHTDTQYFGPGTRLTVL.